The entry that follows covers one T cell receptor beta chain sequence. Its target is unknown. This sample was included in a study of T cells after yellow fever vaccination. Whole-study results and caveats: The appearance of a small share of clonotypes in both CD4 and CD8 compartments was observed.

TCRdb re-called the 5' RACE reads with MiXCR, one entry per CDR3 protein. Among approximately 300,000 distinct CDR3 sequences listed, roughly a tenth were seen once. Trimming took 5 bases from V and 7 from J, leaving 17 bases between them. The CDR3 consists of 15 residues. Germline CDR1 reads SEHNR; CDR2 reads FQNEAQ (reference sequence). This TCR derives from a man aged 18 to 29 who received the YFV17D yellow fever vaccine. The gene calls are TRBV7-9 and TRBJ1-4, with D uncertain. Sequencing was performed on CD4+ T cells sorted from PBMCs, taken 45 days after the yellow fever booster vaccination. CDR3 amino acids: CASSPTRLSAEKLFF. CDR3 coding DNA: TGTGCCAGCAGCCCTACTCGGCTAAGCGCTGAAAAACTGTTTTTT. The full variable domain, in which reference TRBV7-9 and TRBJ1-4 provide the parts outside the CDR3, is DTGVSQNPRHKITKRGQNVTFRCDPISEHNRLYWYRQTLGQGPEFLTYFQNEAQLEKSRLLSDRFSAERPKGSFSTLEIQRTEQGDSAMYLCASSPTRLSAEKLFFGSGTQLSVL.